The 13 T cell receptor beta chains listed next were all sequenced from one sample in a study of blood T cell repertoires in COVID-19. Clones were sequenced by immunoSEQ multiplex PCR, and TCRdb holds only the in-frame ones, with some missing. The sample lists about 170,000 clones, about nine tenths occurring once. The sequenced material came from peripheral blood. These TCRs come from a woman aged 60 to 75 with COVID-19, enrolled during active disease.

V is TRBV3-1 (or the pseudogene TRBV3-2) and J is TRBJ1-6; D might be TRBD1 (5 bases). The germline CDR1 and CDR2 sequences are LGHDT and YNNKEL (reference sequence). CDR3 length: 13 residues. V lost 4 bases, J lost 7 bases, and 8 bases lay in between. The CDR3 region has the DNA TGTGCCAGCAGCCTGGACACAAATTCACCCCTCCACTTT. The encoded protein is CASSLDTNSPLHF.

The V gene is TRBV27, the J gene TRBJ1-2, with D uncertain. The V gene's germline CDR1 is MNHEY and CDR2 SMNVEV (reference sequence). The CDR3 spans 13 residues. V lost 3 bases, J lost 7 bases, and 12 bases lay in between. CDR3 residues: CASSFLRDTGYTF. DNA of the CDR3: TGTGCCAGCAGTTTTCTTCGGGATACTGGCTACACCTTC.

CDR3 sequence reads: CASNLGTVYNEQFF. In DNA form, the CDR3 reads TGTGCCAGCAACCTCGGGACAGTCTACAATGAGCAGTTCTTC. V is TRBV7-9 and J is TRBJ2-1; 7 nucleotides align to TRBD1. V lost 7 bases to trimming and J lost 3 bases; unmatched junction nucleotides: 6. CDR3 size: 14 residues. Germline V gives CDR1 SEHNR, CDR2 FQNEAQ (reference sequence). Looking up the rest from reference TRBV7-9 and TRBJ2-1 gives the full variable domain: DTGVSQNPRHKITKRGQNVTFRCDPISEHNRLYWYRQTLGQGPEFLTYFQNEAQLEKSRLLSDRFSAERPKGSFSTLEIQRTEQGDSAMYLCASNLGTVYNEQFFGPGTRLTVL.

CDR3 sequence: CASSLDWSSYNSPLHF. DNA for the CDR3: TGTGCCAGCAGCTTGGATTGGAGCTCCTATAATTCACCCCTCCACTTT. The chain uses TRBV5-5 and TRBJ1-6; D is ambiguous. V was cut by 0 bases and J by 0 bases, with 7 bases left in between. CDR3 length: 16 amino acids. Germline CDR1 SGHKS, CDR2 YYEKEE (reference sequence).

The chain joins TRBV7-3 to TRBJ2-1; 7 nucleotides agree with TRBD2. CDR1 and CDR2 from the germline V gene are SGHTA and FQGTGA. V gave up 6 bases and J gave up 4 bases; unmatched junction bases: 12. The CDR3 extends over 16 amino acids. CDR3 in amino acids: CASSLRPLGLYNEQFF. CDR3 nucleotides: TGTGCCAGCAGTTTGAGACCTCTGGGACTATACAATGAGCAGTTCTTC.

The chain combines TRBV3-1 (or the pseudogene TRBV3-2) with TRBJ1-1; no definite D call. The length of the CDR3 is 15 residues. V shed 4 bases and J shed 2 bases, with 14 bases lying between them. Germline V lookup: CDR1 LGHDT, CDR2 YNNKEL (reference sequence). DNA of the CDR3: TGTGCCAGCAGCCGGTTCCGGGGAGGAAACACTGAAGCTTTCTTT. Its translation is CASSRFRGGNTEAFF.

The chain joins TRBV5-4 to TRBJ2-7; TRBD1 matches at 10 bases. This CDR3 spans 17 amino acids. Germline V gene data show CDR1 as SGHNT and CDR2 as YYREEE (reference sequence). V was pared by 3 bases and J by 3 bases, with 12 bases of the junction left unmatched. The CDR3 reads CASSSFRQGAGGYEQYF. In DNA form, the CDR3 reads TGTGCCAGCAGCTCCTTCCGACAGGGGGCGGGGGGCTACGAGCAGTACTTC.

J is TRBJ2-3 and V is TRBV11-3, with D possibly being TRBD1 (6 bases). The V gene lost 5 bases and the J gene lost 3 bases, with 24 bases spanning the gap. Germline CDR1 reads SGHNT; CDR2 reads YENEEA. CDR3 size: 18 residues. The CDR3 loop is CASSRRYGQPGGTDTQYF. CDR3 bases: TGTGCCAGCAGCCGCCGATATGGACAGCCCGGCGGGACAGATACGCAGTATTTT.

CDR3 residues: CASSSGLAGGYEQFF. The CDR3 DNA sequence: TGTGCCAGCAGCTCCGGACTAGCGGGAGGGTATGAGCAGTTCTTC. The chain uses TRBV7-2 and TRBJ2-1; TRBD2 matches 15 bases. The CDR3 is 15 residues long. The V gene's germline CDR1 is SGHTA and CDR2 FQGNSA. The junction had 3 bases not matched to a gene; V was cut back by 4 bases and J by 8 bases.

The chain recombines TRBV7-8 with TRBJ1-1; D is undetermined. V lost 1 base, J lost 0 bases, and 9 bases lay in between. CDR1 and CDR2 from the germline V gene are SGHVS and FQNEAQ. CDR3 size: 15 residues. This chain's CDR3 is CASSLGVFMNTEAFF. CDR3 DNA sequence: TGTGCCAGCAGCTTAGGAGTTTTTATGAACACTGAAGCTTTCTTT.

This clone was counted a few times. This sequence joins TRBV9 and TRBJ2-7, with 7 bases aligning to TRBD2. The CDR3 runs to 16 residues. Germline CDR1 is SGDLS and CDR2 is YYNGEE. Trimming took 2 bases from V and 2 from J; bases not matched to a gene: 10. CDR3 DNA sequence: TGTGCCAGCAGCGTTAGCGCGGCTAGCGGACCCTACGAGCAGTACTTC. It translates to CASSVSAASGPYEQYF.

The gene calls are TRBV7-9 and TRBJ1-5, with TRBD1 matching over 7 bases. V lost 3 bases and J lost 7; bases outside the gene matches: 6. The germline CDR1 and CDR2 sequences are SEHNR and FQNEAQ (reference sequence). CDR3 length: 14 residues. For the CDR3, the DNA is TGTGCCAGCAGCTTTGAGGGGGCTGACCAGCCCCAGCATTTT. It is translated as CASSFEGADQPQHF.

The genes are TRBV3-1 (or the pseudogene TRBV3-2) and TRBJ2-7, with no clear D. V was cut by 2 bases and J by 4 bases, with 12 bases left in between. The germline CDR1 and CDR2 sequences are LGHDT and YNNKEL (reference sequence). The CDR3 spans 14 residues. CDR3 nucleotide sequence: TGTGCCAGCAGCCAAAATAGTGCCGGGTACGAGCAGTACTTC. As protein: CASSQNSAGYEQYF.